This is a list of T cell receptor beta chains from one sample in a study of T cell repertoires in cytomegalovirus infection. TCRdb processed the reads anew with MiXCR; each CDR3 protein has one entry. The sample records fewer than 130,000 distinct CDR3 sequences, over 40% being singletons. No antigens are known for them. Material: CD8+ T cells from cultured PBMCs, obtained from culture after CMV antigen stimulation. These receptor sequences come from a human donor in good health (CMV status not recorded). Some clones in this sample may be carry-over from other donors' samples. Each CDR3 is given with its conserved first and last residue. D genes are given only for firm matches. The size of a clone is reported for some rows only, either as once, few or many, or as a class for expanded clones.

cdr3_aa cdr3_nt clone_size v_call d_call cdr3_length j_call
CASSRGPNYGYTF TGTGCCAGCAGCCGAGGACCGAACTATGGCTACACCTTC medium-sized TRBV7-2 . 13 TRBJ1-2
CASSLTGPGQPQHF TGTGCCAGCAGTTTGACAGGGCCGGGTCAGCCCCAGCATTTT . TRBV27 TRBD1 14 TRBJ1-5
CASSPNPTTGYMNTEAFF TGCGCCAGCAGCCCGAACCCAACGACAGGGTATATGAACACTGAAGCTTTCTTT few TRBV5-1 TRBD1 18 TRBJ1-1
CASSQTNTDTQYF TGTGCCAGCAGCCAGACCAACACAGATACGCAGTATTTT . TRBV7-6 . 13 TRBJ2-3
CASSLFIPTNNEQFF TGTGCCAGCAGTTTATTTATCCCAACGAACAATGAGCAGTTCTTC . TRBV12-3/TRBV12-4 . 15 TRBJ2-1
CASSFGFGVGTEAFF TGTGCCAGCAGTTTTGGATTCGGGGTGGGCACTGAAGCTTTCTTT . TRBV28 . 15 TRBJ1-1
CSARTGSLYEQYF TGCAGTGCTAGAACAGGGAGTTTATACGAGCAGTACTTC few TRBV20-1 . 13 TRBJ2-7
CASSLEGANWKEGYTF TGTGCCAGCAGCTTAGAGGGGGCGAACTGGAAGGAGGGCTACACCTTC . TRBV7-2 TRBD1 16 TRBJ1-2
CASSDPSDTGYTF TGTGCCAGCAGCGACCCCTCTGATACTGGCTACACCTTC few TRBV7-9 . 13 TRBJ1-2
CASSRGGGGGGETQYF TGTGCCAGCAGCCGGGGAGGTGGAGGGGGCGGAGAGACCCAGTACTTC many TRBV3-1 . 16 TRBJ2-5
CASSPDQGGYEQYF TGTGCCAGCAGCCCCGACCAAGGGGGCTACGAGCAGTACTTC . TRBV27 . 14 TRBJ2-7
CASRTQGANTEAFF TGTGCCAGCCGAACACAGGGGGCGAACACTGAAGCTTTCTTT . TRBV7-9 TRBD1 14 TRBJ1-1
CASSPGGPTYNSPLHF TGTGCCAGTTCCCCCGGAGGGCCAACCTATAATTCACCCCTCCACTTT . TRBV27 . 16 TRBJ1-6
CASSSNPNRNNEQFF TGTGCCAGCAGCTCAAACCCGAACCGGAACAATGAGCAGTTCTTC few TRBV5-5 . 15 TRBJ2-1
CASGTARHSNQPQHF TGTGCCAGCGGGACAGCTCGCCATAGCAATCAGCCCCAGCATTTT few TRBV6-1 TRBD1 15 TRBJ1-5
CASSLGENEAFF TGTGCCAGCAGCTTAGGTGAGAATGAAGCTTTCTTT . TRBV7-9 . 12 TRBJ1-1
CASSLDGTGLLTQYF TGTGCCAGCAGCTTAGACGGGACAGGACTACTTACGCAGTATTTT few TRBV7-8 TRBD1 15 TRBJ2-3
CASSGGMSYNEQFF TGTGCCAGTAGCGGGGGGATGTCCTACAATGAGCAGTTCTTC . TRBV2 TRBD2 14 TRBJ2-1
CASSSRGLAGAYEQYF TGTGCCAGCAGCTCTCGGGGCCTAGCGGGGGCCTACGAGCAGTACTTC . TRBV7-8 TRBD2 16 TRBJ2-7
CASSPGGDRFEAFF TGTGCCAGTAGTCCTGGGGGGGACCGGTTTGAAGCTTTCTTT . TRBV19 . 14 TRBJ1-1
CASSLPGVSYEQYF TGTGCCAGCAGTTTGCCAGGGGTTAGCTACGAGCAGTACTTC . TRBV28 . 14 TRBJ2-7
CASRLAGNTDTQYF TGTGCCAGCAGACTAGCGGGGAACACAGATACGCAGTATTTT . TRBV27 TRBD2 14 TRBJ2-3
CASSPPAGSILGTDTQYF TGTGCCAGCTCACCACCGGCGGGAAGCATCCTCGGCACAGATACGCAGTATTTT few TRBV18 . 18 TRBJ2-3
CASSPRFSGVLPETQYF TGTGCCAGCAGCCCCCGTTTTAGCGGGGTGCTTCCAGAGACCCAGTACTTC . TRBV7-6 TRBD2 17 TRBJ2-5
CATSSHRGRDEAFF TGTGCCACCAGCAGCCACAGGGGGCGGGATGAAGCTTTCTTT . TRBV15 TRBD1 14 TRBJ1-1
CASSPISWVRYSNQPQHF TGTGCCAGCAGTCCCATAAGTTGGGTCCGGTATAGCAATCAGCCCCAGCATTTT once TRBV28 . 18 TRBJ1-5
CASSLGSTVYEQYF TGCGCCAGCAGCCTCGGTTCAACAGTCTACGAGCAGTACTTC . TRBV5-1 . 14 TRBJ2-7
CASSLGQGVYTRELFF TGTGCCAGCAGCCTGGGACAGGGGGTCTACACCAGGGAGCTGTTTTTT . TRBV6-1 TRBD1 16 TRBJ2-2
CASATGYEAFF TGTGCCAGCGCTACAGGGTATGAAGCTTTCTTT many TRBV6-2/TRBV6-3 . 11 TRBJ1-1
CASSQAGGPETQYF TGCGCCAGCAGCCAGGCGGGGGGGCCGGAGACCCAGTACTTC . TRBV4-1 TRBD2 14 TRBJ2-5
CASSLPLSRGTLHF TGTGCCAGCAGTTTGCCCCTCTCCAGGGGAACCCTCCACTTT . TRBV28 . 14 TRBJ1-6
CASSPHPGGLEDTQYF TGTGCCAGCAGCCCGCACCCAGGGGGTTTGGAAGATACGCAGTATTTT few TRBV7-6 TRBD1 16 TRBJ2-3
CASSQPLGQDQETQYF TGCGCCAGCAGCCAACCACTGGGACAGGACCAAGAGACCCAGTACTTC . TRBV4-1 TRBD1 16 TRBJ2-5
CASSENVWTTNEKLFF TGTGCCAGCAGTGAAAATGTGTGGACAACTAATGAAAAACTGTTTTTT . TRBV6-1 . 16 TRBJ1-4
CASRGTLYTEAFF TGTGCCAGCAGGGGTACACTATACACTGAAGCTTTCTTT . TRBV7-9 . 13 TRBJ1-1
CASSQGTSGEGKTQYF TGCGCCAGCAGCCAAGGGACTAGCGGGGAAGGAAAGACCCAGTACTTC . TRBV4-1 TRBD2 16 TRBJ2-5
CASRSRRGGYTF TGTGCCAGCAGATCGAGGAGGGGAGGCTACACCTTC . TRBV27 . 12 TRBJ1-2
CASSVGGGSFNTEAFF TGTGCCAGCAGCGTAGGTGGGGGAAGTTTTAACACTGAAGCTTTCTTT few TRBV28 . 16 TRBJ1-1
CASSLAPGRWDTQYF TGTGCCAGCAGCTTAGCCCCAGGTCGGTGGGATACGCAGTATTTT . TRBV7-6 . 15 TRBJ2-3
CASSPRESYGYTF TGTGCCAGCAGTCCCCGGGAGAGCTATGGCTACACCTTC few TRBV12-3/TRBV12-4 . 13 TRBJ1-2
CTSIAGGPSYNEQFF TGTACCAGCATCGCCGGGGGGCCCTCCTACAATGAGCAGTTCTTC once TRBV27 . 15 TRBJ2-1
CASYGGGAYNEQFF TGTGCCAGCTATGGCGGGGGGGCCTACAATGAGCAGTTCTTC . TRBV27 TRBD2 14 TRBJ2-1
CASSLAVQYEQYF TGTGCCAGCAGCTTAGCGGTCCAGTACGAGCAGTACTTC . TRBV7-2 . 13 TRBJ2-7